The 5 T cell receptor beta chains below all came from one sample that was sequenced in a study of cytomegalovirus exposure and HLA in healthy donors. This PCR relied on a set of 60 Vbeta primers and 13 Jbeta primers. Here immunoSEQ multiplex PCR was the method, and the copy in TCRdb shows in-frame clones only, minus some. The sample comprises about 130,000 clones, roughly four fifths of which are singletons, and approximately 7% rests with the top ten. The material sequenced was PBMCs. Source of these receptors: a male donor in good health and CMV-seronegative.

A few counts support this clone. At one of its ends the junction is not consistent with the germline gene, which may arise from a read error. The rearrangement joins TRBV7-7 to TRBJ2-7; TRBD1 aligns across 7 bases. The CDR3 totals 13 residues. Germline CDR1 SSHAT, CDR2 FNYEAQ (reference sequence). The CDR3 DNA follows: TGTGCTAGCAGCTTAGACAGGGATTCCGAGCAGTACTTC. Translation gives CASSLDRDSEQYF.

The chain combines TRBV7-2 with TRBJ2-7; TRBD1 matches at 7 bases. The germline V gene has CDR1 SGHTA and CDR2 FQGNSA. CDR3 length: 12 amino acids. The CDR3 DNA reads as TGTGCTTCGACAGGGTTAAGCTACGAGCAGTACTTC. It encodes CASTGLSYEQYF.

The rearrangement links TRBV5-6 to TRBJ2-7; D may be TRBD2 (7 bases). This CDR3 is 13 amino acids long. Trimming stripped 4 bases from V and 3 bases from J, with 11 bases between. Germline V CDR1 and CDR2: SGHDT, YYEEEE. The DNA of the CDR3 is TGTGCCAGCAGCCGGGGGGACAACTACGAGCAGTACTTC. Protein sequence: CASSRGDNYEQYF.

The chain employs TRBV5-4 and TRBJ1-1, with 7 bases that match TRBD1. V was clipped by 0 bases and J by 4 bases; unmatched bases: 6. The V gene's germline CDR1 is SGHNT and CDR2 YYREEE (reference sequence). CDR3 length: 15 residues. CDR3 coding DNA: TGTGCCAGCAGCTTGGGGAGGGGGCGCGGCACTGAAGCTTTCTTT. Its translation: CASSLGRGRGTEAFF.

This clone was picked up a small number of times. The V gene is TRBV2, the J gene TRBJ1-5, with D perhaps TRBD1 (6 bases). Germline values: CDR1 SNHLY, CDR2 FYNNEI. This CDR3 spans 15 amino acids. V was trimmed by 3 bases and J by 6 bases, leaving 15 bases between them. CDR3 region: CASSDIGLGGQPQHF. As DNA, the CDR3 is TGTGCCAGCAGTGATATAGGGCTAGGGGGTCAGCCCCAGCATTTT. Full variable domain (remainder filled in from reference TRBV2 and TRBJ1-5): EPEVTQTPSHQVTQMGQEVILRCVPISNHLYFYWYRQILGQKVEFLVSFYNNEISEKSEIFDDQFSVERPDGSNFTLKIRSTKLEDSAMYFCASSDIGLGGQPQHFGDGTRLSIL.